This T cell receptor beta chain originates from a study of shared clonotypes between healthy human individuals. Study overall: CD4 naive and CD4 memory each took three plates per donor, while CD8 naive took two and CD8 memory one. Broader study findings: Genetic and exposure-history diversity was limited by the small donor number.

Points on this clone: Its target is not known.

The ends lost 8 bases at V and 2 bases at J; junction bases unmatched: 3. The CDR3 is 12 residues long. The V gene's germline CDR1 is SNHLY and CDR2 FYNNEI. Terminally differentiated effector memory CD45RA+ cells were excluded by CCR7 positive selection of CD45RO-negative cells. The assay was immunoSEQ multiplex PCR, and TCRdb's table has in-frame clones only and misses some. This repertoire shows some 2 million clones, less than 95% found once; its top ten account for 0.9% to 1.5%. The origin of this receptor is a young man in good health. The J gene is TRBJ2-7, the V gene TRBV2; 7 positions agree with TRBD1. Sequenced: naive CD8+ T cells sorted from blood. The CDR3 DNA is TGTGCCAGCTCGACAGGGACCTACGAGCAGTACTTC. This codes for CASSTGTYEQYF. Based on the CDR3 plus reference TRBV2 and TRBJ2-7, the full variable domain is EPEVTQTPSHQVTQMGQEVILRCVPISNHLYFYWYRQILGQKVEFLVSFYNNEISEKSEIFDDQFSVERPDGSNFTLKIRSTKLEDSAMYFCASSTGTYEQYFGPGTRLTVT.